The 11 T cell receptor beta chains below all came from one sample that was sequenced in a study of Ad26.COV2.S vaccination and SARS-CoV-2 variants. Profiling relied on immunoSEQ multiplex PCR, and the TCRdb table lists in-frame clones only, not all of them. The sample lists 300,000 to 450,000 clones, about 85% occurring once. Indicated treatment: about 20 received Ad26.COV2.S at low or high dose, single or two shots; about 5 received placebo; per-sample allocation not given. The samples date from day 63 after the first vaccine or placebo injection. Sequenced here: peripheral blood, sampled in a trial of Ad26.COV2.S vaccine versus placebo. The receptors were sampled from a person aged 18 to 65 who received the Ad26.COV2.S COVID-19 vaccine or a placebo.

CDR3 coding DNA: TGTGCCAGCAGTGACTACGGCAATGAGCAGTTCTTC. Translating gives CASSDYGNEQFF. The chain joins TRBV28 to TRBJ2-1; D is perhaps TRBD2 (5 bases). With 5 bases removed from V and 6 bases from J, the gap between germline ends came to 8 bases. Germline CDR1 and CDR2: MDHEN and SYDVKM. This CDR3 contains 12 residues.

The chain couples TRBV19 to TRBJ2-3; D perhaps matches TRBD2 (6 bases). The ends were cut back, 3 bases at V and 0 bases at J, with 16 bases in the middle. Germline loops: CDR1 LNHDA, CDR2 SQIVND (reference sequence). This CDR3 region has 17 residues. The CDR3 DNA follows: TGTGCCAGTAGTATTACGGCTAGCGTCACTAGCACAGATACGCAGTATTTT. It translates to CASSITASVTSTDTQYF. Filled out from reference TRBV19 and TRBJ2-3, the complete variable domain reads DGGITQSPKYLFRKEGQNVTLSCEQNLNHDAMYWYRQDPGQGLRLIYYSQIVNDFQKGDIAEGYSVSREKKESFPLTVTSAQKNPTAFYLCASSITASVTSTDTQYFGPGTRLTVL.

This chain uses TRBV27 with TRBJ2-7; TRBD1 matches 7 bases. This CDR3 region has 14 residues. The V gene end was trimmed by 8 bases and the J gene end by 4 bases; junction bases not matched to a gene: 11. Germline-derived CDR1 and CDR2 are MNHEY and SMNVEV (reference sequence). The CDR3 loop reads CASALTGIVYEQYF. The CDR3 DNA follows: TGTGCCAGCGCCCTGACAGGGATCGTATACGAGCAGTACTTC.

V and J are TRBV4-2 and TRBJ2-7; D is unclear. CDR1 and CDR2 (germline): LGHNA, YNFKEQ. The CDR3 spans 15 residues. V was trimmed by 1 base and J by 3 bases, leaving 13 bases between them. CDR3 nucleotides: TGTGCCAGCAGCCAAGGAATAGTGGTTGACTACGAGCAGTACTTC. This sequence encodes CASSQGIVVDYEQYF.

The V call is TRBV4-1, the J call TRBJ2-7; maybe TRBD1 (5 bases). The V gene's germline CDR1 is MGHRA and CDR2 YSYEKL. The CDR3 extends over 18 amino acids. With 0 bases removed from V and 0 bases from J, the gap between germline ends came to 18 bases. The CDR3 loop reads CASSQDRVGRASSYEQYF. The CDR3 region has the DNA TGCGCCAGCAGCCAAGATAGGGTAGGCAGGGCGAGCTCCTACGAGCAGTACTTC.

The CDR3, as DNA: TGCAGTGCTAGTCTACAGGGTACGAACACTGAAGCTTTCTTT. Translating gives CSASLQGTNTEAFF. The chain recombines TRBV20-1 with TRBJ1-1, with D possibly TRBD1 on 6 matching bases. Trimming removed 3 bases from V and 1 base from J, with 12 bases in between. CDR3 length equals 14 residues. CDR1 and CDR2 from the germline V gene are DFQATT and SNEGSKA (reference sequence).

The V call is TRBV19, the J call TRBJ1-2; 9 bases agree with TRBD1. The CDR3 runs 14 residues. Germline V lookup: CDR1 LNHDA, CDR2 SQIVND (reference sequence). V was clipped by 5 bases and J by 7 bases; unmatched bases: 8. The DNA of the CDR3 is TGTGCCAGTAGTGTAAAAACAGGGGGCGGTGGCTACACCTTC. Amino acids: CASSVKTGGGGYTF.

The J gene is TRBJ1-3, the V gene TRBV5-6; D gene uncertain. This CDR3 has 17 amino acids. CDR1 is SGHDT and CDR2 is YYEEEE in the germline V gene. Trimming removed 4 bases from V and 0 bases from J, with 17 bases in between. The CDR3 protein is CASSKPIGPGSGNTIYF. CDR3 in DNA: TGTGCCAGCAGCAAACCCATCGGACCGGGCTCTGGAAACACCATATATTTT. The variable domain in full, completed from reference TRBV5-6 and TRBJ1-3, reads DAGVTQSPTHLIKTRGQQVTLRCSPKSGHDTVSWYQQALGQGPQFIFQYYEEEERQRGNFPDRFSGHQFPNYSSELNVNALLLGDSALYLCASSKPIGPGSGNTIYFGEGSWLTVV.

V usage is TRBV30 and J usage is TRBJ2-3; perhaps TRBD2 as D (7 bases). The V and J ends lost 2 bases and 2 bases respectively, with 11 bases between them. Germline values: CDR1 GTSNPN, CDR2 SVGIG (reference sequence). There are 14 residues in the CDR3. The CDR3 reads CAWSQRGHTDTQYF. The DNA for the CDR3 is TGTGCCTGGAGTCAGCGGGGACACACAGATACGCAGTATTTT.

A few counts support this clone. The rearrangement links TRBV2 to TRBJ2-7; D is unresolved. Germline CDR1 is SNHLY and CDR2 is FYNNEI. This CDR3 spans 13 amino acids. V gave up 5 bases and J gave up 3 bases, with 11 bases separating them. CDR3 sequence (DNA): TGTGCCAGCAGTCCGGACGTTGGCTACGAGCAGTACTTC. It encodes CASSPDVGYEQYF.

The chain carries TRBV5-6 and TRBJ2-6, with D maybe TRBD1 (6 bases). V shed 4 bases and J shed 2 bases, with 19 bases lying between them. In germline, CDR1 is SGHDT, CDR2 YYEEEE. The length of the CDR3 is 18 residues. The CDR3 spells CASSPDLPSGAGANVLTF. DNA for the CDR3: TGTGCCAGCAGCCCCGATCTCCCCTCAGGGGCTGGGGCCAACGTCCTGACTTTC.